The 5 T cell receptor beta chains listed next were all sequenced from one sample in a study of blood T cells in healthy people across ages. The second PCR ran roughly 7 to 11 cycles with a sample-barcoded 5' primer and J-beta primers. A single record per CDR3 protein comes from TCRdb applying MiXCR to the 5' RACE reads. The data contain about 1.5 million distinct CDR3 sequences, roughly 43% of them seen just once; the ten biggest clones take up approximately 4.1%. Sequencing used blood. The receptors were sampled from a woman in her late teens or twenties in good health.

This clonotype has only a few counts. The rearrangement links TRBV7-9 to TRBJ2-7, with D perhaps being TRBD1 or TRBD2 (5 bases each). Deletions cut 5 bases from V and 2 bases from J, with 16 bases between. The CDR3 runs 15 residues. The germline V gene encodes CDR1 SEHNR and CDR2 FQNEAQ (reference sequence). In nucleotides, the CDR3 is TGTGCCAGCAGCAACGGGACGGCGGACCCCTACGAGCAGTACTTC. Amino acids: CASSNGTADPYEQYF.

This clonotype turned up a few times. V and J are TRBV6-2 or TRBV6-3 and TRBJ2-1, with TRBD2 matching 10 bases. J gave up 8 bases and V 5 bases, and 6 bases lay outside the gene matches. This CDR3 is 14 amino acids long. In germline, CDR1 is MNHEY, CDR2 SVGEGT. The DNA for the CDR3 is TGTGCCAGCAGTAAACTAGCGGGGATGTATGAGCAGTTCTTC. Encoded protein: CASSKLAGMYEQFF.

A note on this clonotype: One end of the junction is discordant with germline, which a read error may explain. The chain joins TRBV9 to TRBJ1-4, with 10 positions matching TRBD1. Germline CDR1 SGDLS, CDR2 YYNGEE. The CDR3 is 14 residues long. CDR3 region: CTSSVGTGERRLFF. CDR3 sequence (DNA): TGTACCAGCAGCGTCGGGACAGGGGAAAGGAGACTGTTTTTT.

This clonotype has more than one count but fewer than ten. The chain links TRBV12-3 or TRBV12-4 to TRBJ2-5; TRBD1 agrees at 7 bases. There are 15 residues in the CDR3. The V gene end was trimmed by 0 bases and the J gene end by 5 bases; junction bases not matched to a gene: 6. CDR3 loop: CASSLAGGMVETQYF. The CDR3 nucleotides read TGTGCCAGCAGTTTAGCAGGGGGCATGGTGGAGACCCAGTACTTC.

This clonotype occurred a few times. The CDR3 region has the DNA TGCGCCAGCAGCCGGGACGAGATCAATGAGCAGTTCTTC. Encoded protein: CASSRDEINEQFF. The chain carries TRBV10-1 and TRBJ2-1; either TRBD1 or TRBD2 may supply D (5 bases each). The V end lost 6 bases, the J end lost 6 bases, and 12 bases lay between the germline ends. The CDR3 is made up of 13 amino acids. Per the germline V gene, CDR1 is WNHNN and CDR2 is SYGVQD (reference sequence).